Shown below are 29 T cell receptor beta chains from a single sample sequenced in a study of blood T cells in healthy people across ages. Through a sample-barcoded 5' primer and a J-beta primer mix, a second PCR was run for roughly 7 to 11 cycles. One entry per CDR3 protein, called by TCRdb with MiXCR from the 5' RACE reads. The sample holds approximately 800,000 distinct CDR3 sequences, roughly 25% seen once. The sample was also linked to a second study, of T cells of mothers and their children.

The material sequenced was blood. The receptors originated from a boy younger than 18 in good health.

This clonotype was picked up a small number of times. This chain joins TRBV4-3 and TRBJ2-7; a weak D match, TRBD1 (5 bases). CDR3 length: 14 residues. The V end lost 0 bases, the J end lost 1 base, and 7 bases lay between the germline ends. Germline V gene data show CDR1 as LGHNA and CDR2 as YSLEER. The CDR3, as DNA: TGCGCCAGCAGCCAAGAAGACAGTTCCTACGAGCAGTACTTC. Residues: CASSQEDSSYEQYF.

CDR3 DNA sequence: TGTGCCAGCAGTTTATCCGGGGCTAGACAGGACTATGGCTACACCTTC. This sequence encodes CASSLSGARQDYGYTF. The J gene is TRBJ1-2, the V gene TRBV27, with D possibly matching TRBD1 (6 bases). V was pared by 0 bases and J by 3 bases, with 14 bases between. The CDR3 sequence is 16 residues long. Germline V gene data show CDR1 as MNHEY and CDR2 as SMNVEV (reference sequence).

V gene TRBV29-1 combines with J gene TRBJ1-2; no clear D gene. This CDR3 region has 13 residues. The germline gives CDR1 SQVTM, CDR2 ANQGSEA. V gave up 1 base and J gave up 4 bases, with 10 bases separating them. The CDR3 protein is CSVEAGQSYGYTF. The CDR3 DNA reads TGCAGCGTTGAAGCCGGCCAGTCCTATGGCTACACCTTC.

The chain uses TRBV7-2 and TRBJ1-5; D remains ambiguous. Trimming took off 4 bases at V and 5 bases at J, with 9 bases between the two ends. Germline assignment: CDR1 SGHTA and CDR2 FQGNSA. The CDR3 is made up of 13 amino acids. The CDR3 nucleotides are TGTGCCAGCAGCTCGAGGGTCTATCAGCCCCAGCATTTT. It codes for CASSSRVYQPQHF.

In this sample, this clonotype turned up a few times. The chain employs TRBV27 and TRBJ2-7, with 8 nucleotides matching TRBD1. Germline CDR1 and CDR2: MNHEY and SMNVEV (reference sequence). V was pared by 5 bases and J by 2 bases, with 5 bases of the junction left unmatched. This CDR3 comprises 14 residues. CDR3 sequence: CASSRRQGPYEQYF. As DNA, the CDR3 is TGTGCCAGCAGTAGACGACAGGGGCCCTACGAGCAGTACTTC.

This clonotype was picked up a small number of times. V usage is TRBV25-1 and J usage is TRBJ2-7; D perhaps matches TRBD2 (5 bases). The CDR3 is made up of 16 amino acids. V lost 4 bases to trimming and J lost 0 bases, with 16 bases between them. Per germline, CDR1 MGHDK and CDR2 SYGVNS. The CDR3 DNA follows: TGTGCCAGCAGTGGGGAGACTCCTAGGAGCTCCTACGAGCAGTACTTC. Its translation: CASSGETPRSSYEQYF.

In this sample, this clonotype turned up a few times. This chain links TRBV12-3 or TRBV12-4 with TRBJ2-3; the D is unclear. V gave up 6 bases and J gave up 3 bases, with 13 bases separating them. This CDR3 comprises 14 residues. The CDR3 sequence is CASRNNGLTDTQYF. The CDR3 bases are TGTGCCAGCAGAAACAATGGGTTGACAGATACGCAGTATTTT.

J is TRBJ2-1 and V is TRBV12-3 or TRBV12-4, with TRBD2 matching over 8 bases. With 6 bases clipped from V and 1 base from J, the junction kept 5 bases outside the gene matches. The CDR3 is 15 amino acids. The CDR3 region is CASRPPGGSYNEQFF. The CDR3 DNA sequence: TGTGCCAGCAGGCCTCCGGGGGGGTCCTACAATGAGCAGTTCTTC.

CDR3 sequence: CASTDRAYQPQHF. DNA for the CDR3: TGTGCCAGCACGGACAGGGCTTATCAGCCCCAGCATTTT. This chain links TRBV6-2 or TRBV6-3 with TRBJ1-5, with 8 bases fitting TRBD1. CDR1 and CDR2 (germline): MNHEY, SVGEGT. This CDR3 comprises 13 residues. V lost 7 bases, J lost 5 bases, and 4 bases stayed unmatched.

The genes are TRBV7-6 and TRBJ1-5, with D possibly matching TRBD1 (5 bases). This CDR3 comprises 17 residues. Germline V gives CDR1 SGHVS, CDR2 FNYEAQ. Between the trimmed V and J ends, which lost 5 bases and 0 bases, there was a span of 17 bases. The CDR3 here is CASSPAWGTLSNQPQHF. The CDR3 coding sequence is TGTGCCAGCAGCCCGGCGTGGGGGACCCTTAGCAATCAGCCCCAGCATTTT.

CDR3 region: CASSFKGVYEQYF. Here the CDR3 DNA reads TGTGCCAGCAGTTTTAAGGGGGTCTACGAGCAGTACTTC. The rearrangement uses TRBV28 and TRBJ2-7, with D tentatively TRBD1 (6 bases). Trimming shortened V by 3 bases and J by 3 bases, and 9 bases separated the two germline ends. The CDR3 runs 13 residues. CDR1 is MDHEN, CDR2 SYDVKM, per germline.

The chain's CDR3 is CASSQEEGGPAYEQYF. The CDR3 DNA reads TGTGCCAGCAGCCAAGAGGAGGGAGGGCCTGCCTACGAGCAGTACTTC. This rearrangement joins TRBV4-2 to TRBJ2-7, with TRBD2 matching over 7 bases. CDR1 LGHNA and CDR2 YNFKEQ come from the germline V gene. CDR3 length equals 16 residues. J was trimmed by 2 bases and V by 0 bases; bases with no gene match: 7.

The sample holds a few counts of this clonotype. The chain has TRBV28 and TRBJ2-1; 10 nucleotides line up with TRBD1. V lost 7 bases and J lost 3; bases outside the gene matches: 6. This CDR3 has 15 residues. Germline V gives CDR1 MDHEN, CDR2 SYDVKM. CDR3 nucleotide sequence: TGTGCCAGCATTACCGGACAGGGGGACTACAATGAGCAGTTCTTC. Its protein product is CASITGQGDYNEQFF.

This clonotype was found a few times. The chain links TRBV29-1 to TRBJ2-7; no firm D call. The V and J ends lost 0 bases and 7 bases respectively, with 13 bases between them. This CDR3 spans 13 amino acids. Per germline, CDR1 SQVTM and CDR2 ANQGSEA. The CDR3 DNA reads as TGCAGCGTTGAAGACAGATTCCTTGTTGAGCAGTACTTC. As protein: CSVEDRFLVEQYF.

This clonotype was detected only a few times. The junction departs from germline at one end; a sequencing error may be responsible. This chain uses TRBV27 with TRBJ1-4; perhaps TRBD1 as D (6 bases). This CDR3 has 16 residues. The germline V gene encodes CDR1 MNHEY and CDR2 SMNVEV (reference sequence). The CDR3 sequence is CASSTLTGISFEKLLF. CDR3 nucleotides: TGTGCCAGCAGTACACTTACAGGGATTTCTTTTGAAAAACTGCTTTTT.

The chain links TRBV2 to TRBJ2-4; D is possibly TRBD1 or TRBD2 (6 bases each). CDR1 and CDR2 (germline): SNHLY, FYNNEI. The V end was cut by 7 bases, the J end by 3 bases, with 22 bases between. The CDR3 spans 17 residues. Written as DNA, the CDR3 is TGTGCCAGCACCAGGGGAGGCAGAACTTTGGGCAAAAACATTCAGTACTTC. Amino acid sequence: CASTRGGRTLGKNIQYF.

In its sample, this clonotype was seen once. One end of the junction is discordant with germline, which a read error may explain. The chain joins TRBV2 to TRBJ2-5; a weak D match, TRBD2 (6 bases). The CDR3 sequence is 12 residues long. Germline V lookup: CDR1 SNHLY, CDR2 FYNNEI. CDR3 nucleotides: TGTGCCGGCAGTGAAGGGAGGGAGACCCAGTACTTC. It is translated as CAGSEGRETQYF. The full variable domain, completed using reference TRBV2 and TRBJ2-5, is EPEVTQTPSHQVTQMGQEVILRCVPISNHLYFYWYRQILGQKVEFLVSFYNNEISEKSEIFDDQFSVERPDGSNFTLKIRSTKLEDSAMYFCAGSEGRETQYFGPGTRLLVL.

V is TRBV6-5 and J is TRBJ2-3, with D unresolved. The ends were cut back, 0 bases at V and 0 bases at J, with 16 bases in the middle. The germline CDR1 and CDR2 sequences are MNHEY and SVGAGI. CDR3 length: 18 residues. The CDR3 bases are TGTGCCAGCAGTTACTCGATGGCGGCCGGATCTAGCACAGATACGCAGTATTTT. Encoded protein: CASSYSMAAGSSTDTQYF.

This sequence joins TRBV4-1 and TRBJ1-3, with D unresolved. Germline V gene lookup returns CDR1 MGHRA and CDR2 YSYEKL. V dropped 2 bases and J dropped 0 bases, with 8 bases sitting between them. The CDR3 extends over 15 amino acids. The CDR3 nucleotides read TGCGCCAGCAGCCAATCGGCAACCTCTGGAAACACCATATATTTT. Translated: CASSQSATSGNTIYF.

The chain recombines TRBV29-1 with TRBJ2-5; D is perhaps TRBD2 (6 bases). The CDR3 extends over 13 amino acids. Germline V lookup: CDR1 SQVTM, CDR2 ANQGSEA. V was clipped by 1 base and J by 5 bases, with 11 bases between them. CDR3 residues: CSVEVGGLETQYF. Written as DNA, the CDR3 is TGCAGCGTTGAAGTGGGGGGATTGGAGACCCAGTACTTC.

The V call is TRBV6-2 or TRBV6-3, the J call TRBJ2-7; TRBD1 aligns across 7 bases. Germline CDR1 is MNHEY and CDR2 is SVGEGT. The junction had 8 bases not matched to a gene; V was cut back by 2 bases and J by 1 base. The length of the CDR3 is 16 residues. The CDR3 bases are TGTGCCAGCAGTTACGAAGGGGGCCTATTTTCCTACGAGCAGTACTTC. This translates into CASSYEGGLFSYEQYF.

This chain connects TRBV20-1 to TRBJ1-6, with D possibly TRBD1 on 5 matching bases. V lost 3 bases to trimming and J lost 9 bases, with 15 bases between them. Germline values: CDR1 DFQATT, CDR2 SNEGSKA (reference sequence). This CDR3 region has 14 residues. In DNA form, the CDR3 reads TGCAGTGCTAGTGGGTACATGAGGGGTTCACCCCTCCACTTT. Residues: CSASGYMRGSPLHF.

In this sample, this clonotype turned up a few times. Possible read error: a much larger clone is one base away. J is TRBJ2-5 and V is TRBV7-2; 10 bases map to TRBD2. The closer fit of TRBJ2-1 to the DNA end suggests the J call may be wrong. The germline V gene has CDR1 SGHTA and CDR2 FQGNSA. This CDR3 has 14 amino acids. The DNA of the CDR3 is TGTGCCAGCAGGCTAGCGGGAGAGATGAATGAGCAGTTCTTC. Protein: CASRLAGEMNEQFF.

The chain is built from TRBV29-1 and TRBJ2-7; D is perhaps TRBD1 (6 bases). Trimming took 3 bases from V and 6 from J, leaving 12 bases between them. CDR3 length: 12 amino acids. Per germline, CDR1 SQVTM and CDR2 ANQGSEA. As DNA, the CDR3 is TGCAGCGTTGAGCTCGTAGGGGGCGAGCAGTACTTC. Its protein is CSVELVGGEQYF.

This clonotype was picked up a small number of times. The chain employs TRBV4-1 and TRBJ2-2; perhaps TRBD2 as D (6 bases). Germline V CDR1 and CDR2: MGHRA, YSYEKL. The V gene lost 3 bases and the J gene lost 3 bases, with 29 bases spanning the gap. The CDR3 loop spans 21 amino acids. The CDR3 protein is CASSHPRESKTGLPYTGELFF. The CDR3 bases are TGCGCCAGCAGCCACCCAAGGGAGTCCAAGACGGGACTTCCGTACACCGGGGAGCTGTTTTTT.

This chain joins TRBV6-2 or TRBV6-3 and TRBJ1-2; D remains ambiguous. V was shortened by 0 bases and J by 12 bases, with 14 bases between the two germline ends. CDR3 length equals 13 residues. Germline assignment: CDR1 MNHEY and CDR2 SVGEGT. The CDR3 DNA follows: TGTGCCAGCAGTTACTCGAACGTGTATGTGGACACCTTC. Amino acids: CASSYSNVYVDTF.

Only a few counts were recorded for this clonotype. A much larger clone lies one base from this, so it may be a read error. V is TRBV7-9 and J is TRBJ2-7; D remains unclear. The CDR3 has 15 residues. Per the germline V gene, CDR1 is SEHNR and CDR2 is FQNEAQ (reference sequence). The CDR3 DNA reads TGTGCCAACAGCGCCACGACGCTGAGAGACCACGAGCAGTACTTC. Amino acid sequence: CANSATTLRDHEQYF.

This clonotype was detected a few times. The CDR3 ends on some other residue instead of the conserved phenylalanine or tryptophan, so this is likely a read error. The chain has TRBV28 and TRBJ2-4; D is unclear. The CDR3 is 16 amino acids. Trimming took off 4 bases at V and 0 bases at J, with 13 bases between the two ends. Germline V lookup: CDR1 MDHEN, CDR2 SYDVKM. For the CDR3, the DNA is TGTGCCAGCAGTTCTCCCAACCCCCTAGCCAAAAACATTCAGTACCTC. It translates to CASSSPNPLAKNIQYL.

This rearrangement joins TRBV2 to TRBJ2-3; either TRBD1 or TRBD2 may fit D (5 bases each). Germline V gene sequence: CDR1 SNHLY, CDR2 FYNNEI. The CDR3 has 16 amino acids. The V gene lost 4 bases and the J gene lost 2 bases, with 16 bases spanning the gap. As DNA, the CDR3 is TGTGCCAGCAGTGGGACCGGACAAGCGGACACAGATACGCAGTATTTT. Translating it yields CASSGTGQADTDTQYF.